The 3 T cell receptor beta chains reported below all come from one sample, sequenced in a study of long-term antiretroviral therapy in people with HIV. Runs used v3.0 of the immunoSEQ assay and were done at survey level. The data were produced by immunoSEQ multiplex PCR, yet TCRdb's version contains in-frame clones alone and is incomplete. The sample shows some 11,000 clones, roughly four fifths of them seen only once. The sample was unsorted PBMCs, taken 1.8 years after starting antiretroviral therapy. The receptors stem from a man aged 35-49 years with HIV.

The chain carries TRBV5-4 and TRBJ2-3; D is possibly TRBD2 (6 bases). Looked up from germline, CDR1 is SGHNT and CDR2 is YYREEE (reference sequence). The CDR3 has 13 residues. Trimming cost V 4 bases and J 4 bases, with 10 bases left between them. CDR3 residues: CASSLGGPDTQYF. The CDR3 DNA follows: TGTGCCAGCAGCCTAGGAGGGCCAGATACGCAGTATTTT.

V gene TRBV19 combines with J gene TRBJ2-2; TRBD2 agrees at 12 bases. CDR1 is LNHDA, CDR2 SQIVND, per germline (reference sequence). The CDR3 is made up of 15 amino acids. Trimming at V came to 7 bases and at J to 1 base, leaving 1 base not matched to a gene. Written as DNA, the CDR3 is TGTGCCAGTACTAGCGGGAGGGTGAACACCGGGGAGCTGTTTTTT. Residues: CASTSGRVNTGELFF. Supplemented by reference TRBV19 and TRBJ2-2, the full variable domain reads DGGITQSPKYLFRKEGQNVTLSCEQNLNHDAMYWYRQDPGQGLRLIYYSQIVNDFQKGDIAEGYSVSREKKESFPLTVTSAQKNPTAFYLCASTSGRVNTGELFFGEGSRLTVL.

This chain connects TRBV29-1 to TRBJ2-5; maybe TRBD1 (6 bases). Germline V CDR1 and CDR2: SQVTM, ANQGSEA. This CDR3 has 13 amino acids. Trimming removed 7 bases at V and 4 bases at J, with 16 bases between. The DNA of the CDR3 is TGCAGCGGAACAGGGTTACTTCGAGAGACCCAGTACTTC. This encodes CSGTGLLRETQYF. The full variable domain, completed using reference TRBV29-1 and TRBJ2-5, is SAVISQKPSRDICQRGTSLTIQCQVDSQVTMMFWYRQQPGQSLTLIATANQGSEATYESGFVIDKFPISRPNLTFSTLTVSNMSPEDSSIYLCSGTGLLRETQYFGPGTRLLVL.